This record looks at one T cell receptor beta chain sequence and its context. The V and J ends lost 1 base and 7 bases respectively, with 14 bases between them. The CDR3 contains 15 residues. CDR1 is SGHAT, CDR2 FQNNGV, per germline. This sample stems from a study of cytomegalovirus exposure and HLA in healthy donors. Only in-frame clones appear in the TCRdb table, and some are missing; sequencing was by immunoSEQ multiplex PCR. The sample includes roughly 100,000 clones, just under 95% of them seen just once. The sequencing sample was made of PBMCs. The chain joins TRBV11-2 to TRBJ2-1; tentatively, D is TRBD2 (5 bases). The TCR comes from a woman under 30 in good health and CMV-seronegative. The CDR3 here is CASSLVGVSLNEQFF. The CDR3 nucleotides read TGTGCCAGCAGCTTAGTGGGAGTAAGTCTTAATGAGCAGTTCTTC.